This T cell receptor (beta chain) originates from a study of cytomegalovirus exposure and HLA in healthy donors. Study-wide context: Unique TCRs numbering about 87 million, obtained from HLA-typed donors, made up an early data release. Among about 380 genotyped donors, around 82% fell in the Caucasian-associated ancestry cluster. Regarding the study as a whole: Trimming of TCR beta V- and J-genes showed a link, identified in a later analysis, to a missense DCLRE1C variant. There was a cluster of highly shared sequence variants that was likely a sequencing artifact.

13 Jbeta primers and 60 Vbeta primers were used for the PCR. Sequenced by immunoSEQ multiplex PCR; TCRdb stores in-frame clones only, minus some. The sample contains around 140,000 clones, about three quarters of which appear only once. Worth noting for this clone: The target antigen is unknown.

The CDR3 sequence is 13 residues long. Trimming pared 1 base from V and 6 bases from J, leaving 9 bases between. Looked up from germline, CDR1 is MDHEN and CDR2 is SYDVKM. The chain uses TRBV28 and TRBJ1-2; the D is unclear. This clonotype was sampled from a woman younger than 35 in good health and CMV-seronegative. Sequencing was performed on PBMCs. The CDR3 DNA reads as TGTGCCAGCAGTTTATCGGGTAGAGATGGCTACACCTTC. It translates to CASSLSGRDGYTF.